The next 21 T cell receptor beta chains were all read from a single sample in a study of OX40 agonist ivuxolimab in advanced cancers. Preparation of the library involved the immunoSEQ multiplex PCR assay. TCRdb took over this immuneACCESS table, retaining in-frame rearrangements with V and J assigned. Such tables are incomplete; in checked studies, under half of the missing clones stem from an unresolved V gene, and the remainder is unexplained. Recorded for this sample are 60,000 to 100,000 clones; about 94% of them occurred a single time. The ten largest make up roughly 20% of the sample. The sequencing used CD4+ or CD8+ T cells sorted from blood, collected in a trial of the OX40 agonist ivuxolimab. The source of these receptors is an adult with an advanced solid tumor such as melanoma, head and neck, liver or kidney cancer.

Note on this clone: The same CDR3 is also encoded by other DNA sequences in this sample. The chain has TRBV4-1 and TRBJ1-1; a weak D match, TRBD1 (5 bases). The germline V gene has CDR1 MGHRA and CDR2 YSYEKL. This CDR3 spans 14 amino acids. V was clipped by 4 bases and J by 0 bases, with 9 bases between them. The CDR3 is CASSLRGVNTEAFF. The CDR3 region has the DNA TGCGCCAGCAGCCTGAGAGGGGTGAACACTGAAGCTTTCTTT.

The table lists this clone with a count of one. The chain has TRBV4-3 and TRBJ2-3; possibly TRBD1 for D (5 bases). Germline-derived CDR1 and CDR2 are LGHNA and YSLEER. This CDR3 contains 15 residues. V lost 0 bases and J 2 bases, leaving 9 bases between the germline ends. CDR3 in DNA: TGCGCCAGCAGCCAAGATCCGGACAACACAGATACGCAGTATTTT. Its translation is CASSQDPDNTDTQYF.

The chain links TRBV19 to TRBJ1-2; TRBD1 is a possible D gene (5 bases). Germline V gene data show CDR1 as LNHDA and CDR2 as SQIVND (reference sequence). The length of the CDR3 is 13 residues. Between the trimmed V and J ends, which lost 6 bases and 4 bases, there was a span of 12 bases. The CDR3 protein is CASSYRDPYGYTF. In DNA, the CDR3 is TGTGCCAGTAGCTACCGGGACCCCTATGGCTACACCTTC.

The chain employs TRBV7-6 and TRBJ2-1; the match to TRBD2 covers 9 bases. CDR1 is SGHVS, CDR2 FNYEAQ, per germline. J gave up 8 bases and V 4 bases, and 24 bases lay outside the gene matches. The CDR3 is made up of 20 amino acids. CDR3 DNA: TGTGCCAGCAGCTCCGAAGCGGGAGGCCTATCTCGGGTATACGGGTATGAGCAGTTCTTC. Protein sequence: CASSSEAGGLSRVYGYEQFF.

In this sample, this clone turned up a few times. The gene calls are TRBV23-1 and TRBJ1-5; 10 nucleotides align to TRBD1. TRBV23-1 is filed as an ORF, its function uncertain. The V gene end was trimmed by 4 bases and the J gene end by 4 bases; junction bases not matched to a gene: 4. The CDR3 covers 15 residues. The DNA of the CDR3 is TGCGCCAGCAGTCCCATGGACAGGGGGAATCAGCCCCAGCATTTT. This translates into CASSPMDRGNQPQHF.

This clone was counted a few times. The chain employs TRBV11-2 and TRBJ1-2, with 7 bases lining up with TRBD1. V was clipped by 5 bases and J by 8 bases; unmatched bases: 8. The germline V gene encodes CDR1 SGHAT and CDR2 FQNNGV. The CDR3 runs 13 residues. The CDR3 loop reads CASSLTGSGGYTF. As DNA, the CDR3 is TGTGCCAGCAGCCTGACAGGGTCTGGAGGCTACACCTTC.

The rearrangement uses TRBV27 and TRBJ2-3, with TRBD2 matching over 13 bases. Trimming cost V 3 bases and J 3 bases; bases outside gene matches: 3. Per germline, CDR1 MNHEY and CDR2 SMNVEV (reference sequence). CDR3 length: 16 amino acids. Here the CDR3 reads CASSFRTSGSTDTQYF. The DNA of the CDR3 is TGTGCCAGCAGTTTCCGGACTAGCGGGAGTACAGATACGCAGTATTTT.

This chain links TRBV4-3 with TRBJ1-4; D remains ambiguous. V lost 0 bases and J 0 bases, leaving 5 bases between the germline ends. The CDR3 has 15 amino acids. Germline assignment: CDR1 LGHNA and CDR2 YSLEER. The CDR3 here is CASSQDRSTNEKLFF. CDR3 nucleotide sequence: TGCGCCAGCAGCCAAGACAGATCAACTAATGAAAAACTGTTTTTT.

The chain is built from TRBV6-1 and TRBJ2-7; D remains unclear. The CDR3 spans 11 residues. Germline CDR1 reads MNHNS; CDR2 reads SASEGT. Trimming removed 5 bases from V and 2 bases from J, with 4 bases in between. The CDR3 nucleotides are TGTGCCAGCAGTCAAACCTACGAGCAGTACTTC. Translation gives CASSQTYEQYF.

This clone was recorded once. The genes are TRBV5-5 and TRBJ1-5; 9 bases are shared with TRBD1. V dropped 4 bases and J dropped 1; count of bases not matched to a gene: 6. The CDR3 totals 16 residues. Germline assignment: CDR1 SGHKS and CDR2 YYEKEE (reference sequence). Here the CDR3 DNA reads TGTGCCAGCAGCACTGGGACAGGGATAAGCAATCAGCCCCAGCATTTT. It specifies CASSTGTGISNQPQHF.

This sequence joins TRBV4-1 and TRBJ2-6; 12 nucleotides line up with TRBD2. Germline lookup yields CDR1 MGHRA and CDR2 YSYEKL. This CDR3 spans 18 amino acids. The ends lost 4 bases at V and 4 bases at J; junction bases unmatched: 8. The CDR3 DNA is TGCGCCAGCAGCCGGCAGCTAGCGGGGGGGGCAGGGGCCAACGTCCTGACTTTC. Protein sequence: CASSRQLAGGAGANVLTF.

This clone was observed once. The chain couples TRBV7-9 to TRBJ1-2; no clear D gene. The CDR3 has 18 amino acids. V lost 5 bases and J lost 0, with 22 bases in between. From germline, CDR1 is SEHNR and CDR2 FQNEAQ (reference sequence). The CDR3 region is CASSPVQRVGGSNYGYTF. In DNA, the CDR3 is TGTGCCAGCAGCCCGGTACAAAGGGTTGGAGGCTCTAACTATGGCTACACCTTC.

The chain has TRBV7-2 and TRBJ2-3, with TRBD2 identical over 9 bases. Looked up from germline, CDR1 is SGHTA and CDR2 is FQGNSA. There are 14 residues in the CDR3. Trimming removed 1 base from V and 15 bases from J; junction bases left unmatched: 11. The CDR3 DNA reads TGTGCCAGCAGCTTAGACGCGGCGGGAGGGCCACCATATTTT. This gives the protein CASSLDAAGGPPYF.

DNA for the CDR3: TGTGCCAGCAGCTTAGGACACTCGATTCAACTAGCCAAAAACATTCAGTACTTC. Amino acid sequence: CASSLGHSIQLAKNIQYF. J is TRBJ2-4 and V is TRBV7-9; D gene uncertain. The germline CDR1 and CDR2 sequences are SEHNR and FQNEAQ (reference sequence). Trimming shortened V by 1 base and J by 0 bases, and 16 bases separated the two germline ends. The CDR3 consists of 18 residues.

The chain recombines TRBV9 with TRBJ2-5; 10 bases are shared with TRBD2. The CDR3 totals 17 residues. V lost 2 bases to trimming and J lost 2 bases; unmatched junction nucleotides: 9. Germline CDR1 reads SGDLS; CDR2 reads YYNGEE. CDR3 coding DNA: TGTGCCAGCAGCGTGAGCGGGGGGGCCATATGGCAAGAGACCCAGTACTTC. Residues: CASSVSGGAIWQETQYF.

The rearrangement uses TRBV2 and TRBJ2-7; tentatively, D is TRBD1 (7 bases). CDR1 and CDR2 (germline): SNHLY, FYNNEI. The CDR3 is 12 amino acids. The V end was cut by 9 bases, the J end by 2 bases, with 11 bases between. The CDR3 loop is CASQGGPYEQYF. DNA of the CDR3: TGTGCCAGTCAGGGGGGTCCCTACGAGCAGTACTTC.

The chain uses TRBV11-2 and TRBJ1-2, with 11 nucleotides matching TRBD1. The CDR3 has 15 amino acids. Germline assignment: CDR1 SGHAT and CDR2 FQNNGV. Trimming took 6 bases from V and 7 from J; bases not matched to a gene: 10. This chain's CDR3 is CASRQTGTGGGGYTF. CDR3 bases: TGTGCCAGCAGGCAAACCGGGACAGGGGGGGGTGGCTACACCTTC.

The gene calls are TRBV15 and TRBJ1-1, with D perhaps matching TRBD1 (5 bases). Trimming shortened V by 9 bases and J by 5 bases, and 19 bases separated the two germline ends. CDR3 length: 14 residues. The V gene's germline CDR1 is LNHNV and CDR2 YYDKDF (reference sequence). The CDR3 sequence: CATGEGVGGTEAFF. The CDR3, as DNA: TGTGCCACGGGCGAAGGGGTCGGGGGGACTGAAGCTTTCTTT.

The J gene is TRBJ1-1, the V gene TRBV29-1, with 7 bases lining up with TRBD1. The CDR3 covers 13 residues. The germline V gene encodes CDR1 SQVTM and CDR2 ANQGSEA. The V segment lost 5 bases and the J segment 4 bases; nucleotides outside the gene matches: 7. The CDR3 protein is CSVQTGLSTEAFF. In DNA form, the CDR3 reads TGCAGCGTTCAGACAGGGTTAAGCACTGAAGCTTTCTTT.

Points on this clone: An end of the junction differs from the germline gene, which may be a read error. The CDR3 region has the DNA TGTGCCAGCAGCCGCCAGGGACGGGAAGTCCAAGAGGCCCAGTACTTC. Encoded protein: CASSRQGREVQEAQYF. The rearrangement uses TRBV16 and TRBJ2-5; the D gene could be TRBD1 or TRBD2 (5 bases each). Germline loops: CDR1 KGHSY, CDR2 FQNENV. The CDR3 runs to 16 residues.

The rearrangement links TRBV28 to TRBJ1-3; D is undetermined. The germline CDR1 and CDR2 sequences are MDHEN and SYDVKM. This CDR3 is built from 17 residues. Between the trimmed V and J ends, which lost 6 bases and 6 bases, there was a span of 24 bases. CDR3 loop: CASRPIKAGLNVNTIYF. In DNA, the CDR3 is TGTGCCAGCAGGCCGATTAAGGCGGGGTTAAATGTAAACACCATATATTTT.